The source of this TCR beta chain is a study of shared clonotypes between healthy human individuals. This clone was counted between two and nine times. Sorted-subset replicate PCRs used around 200 ng of genomic DNA. This amount corresponded to approximately 30,000 T cell genomes. Profiled with immunoSEQ multiplex PCR; TCRdb holds only in-frame clones, not every one. The data show about 2,500,000 clones, approximately 92% seen once. CDR1 SGHRS and CDR2 YFSETQ come from the germline V gene. CDR3 length equals 16 residues. V lost 5 bases to trimming and J lost 2 bases, with 16 bases between them. The clonotype originates from a man aged 18 to 29 in good health. The sequenced sample was naive CD4+ T cells sorted from blood. Subset specified: CD45RA+ positively selected. The rearrangement links TRBV5-1 to TRBJ1-4; a possible D gene is TRBD1 (6 bases). The CDR3: CASRQGGARTNEKLFF. CDR3 sequence (DNA): TGCGCCAGCAGACAGGGCGGGGCGAGGACTAATGAAAAACTGTTTTTT.